This T cell receptor beta chain was profiled in a study of cytomegalovirus exposure and HLA in healthy donors. The ends lost 2 bases at V and 1 base at J; junction bases unmatched: 18. Germline V lookup: CDR1 MDHEN, CDR2 SYDVKM. The CDR3 sequence is 21 residues long. Primers included in the PCR were 60 Vbeta and 13 Jbeta primers. Generated by immunoSEQ multiplex PCR, the TCRdb table keeps only in-frame clones and is missing some. The sample yields approximately 200,000 clones, roughly 79% seen once. Material: PBMCs. The clonotype comes from a man aged 18 to 30 in good health and CMV-seronegative. The rearrangement uses TRBV28 and TRBJ2-2, with 8 nucleotides matching TRBD2. DNA for the CDR3: TGTGCCAGCAGTTTACGAGCCGGGGGGGGAACCCGGCCTAAGAACACCGGGGAGCTGTTTTTT. It is translated as CASSLRAGGGTRPKNTGELFF.